The 9 T cell receptor beta chains in this list originate from one sample, sequenced in a study of CD8+CD57+ T cells in acquired aplastic anemia. Template material for TCR beta VDJ and CDR3 profiling consisted of genomic DNA. Using its own MiXCR run on the reads, TCRdb lists one record per CDR3 protein. This table has 100,000 to 150,000 distinct CDR3 sequences, 48% appearing once. The sample consisted of sorted CD4+, CD8+, or CD8+CD57+ T cells (not recorded which) from PBMCs. These receptors originate from a human donor in good health, serving as a control.

The genes are TRBV25-1 and TRBJ1-6; no clear D. Germline V gene data show CDR1 as MGHDK and CDR2 as SYGVNS. The CDR3 contains 14 residues. V dropped 2 bases and J dropped 8 bases, with 10 bases sitting between them. The CDR3 nucleotides read TGTGCCAGCAGTGAAGTGGAGTCAGATTCACCCCTCCACTTT. Amino acid sequence: CASSEVESDSPLHF.

This CDR3 reads CASSGTGVGTEAFF. The CDR3, as DNA: TGTGCCAGCAGTGGGACAGGAGTAGGGACTGAAGCTTTCTTT. The J gene is TRBJ1-1, the V gene TRBV25-1; 7 bases map to TRBD1. The CDR3 consists of 14 residues. The germline CDR1 and CDR2 sequences are MGHDK and SYGVNS. With V trimmed by 4 bases and J by 5 bases, 7 bases remained unmatched. The full variable domain, rest sourced from reference TRBV25-1 and TRBJ1-1, is EADIYQTPRYLVIGTGKKITLECSQTMGHDKMYWYQQDPGMELHLIHYSYGVNSTEKGDLSSESTVSRIRTEHFPLTLESARPSHTSQYLCASSGTGVGTEAFFGQGTRLTVV.

There are many counts of this clonotype. The chain is built from TRBV30 and TRBJ2-5; D could derive from TRBD1 or TRBD2 (6 bases each). The V end lost 0 bases, the J end lost 7 bases, and 12 bases lay between the germline ends. Germline V gene lookup returns CDR1 GTSNPN and CDR2 SVGIG (reference sequence). The length of the CDR3 is 13 residues. The CDR3 loop is CAWSVTGAGTQYF. In nucleotides, the CDR3 is TGTGCCTGGAGTGTTACGGGGGCTGGGACCCAGTACTTC.

The chain combines TRBV29-1 with TRBJ2-1, with 9 bases identical to TRBD1. Looked up from germline, CDR1 is SQVTM and CDR2 is ANQGSEA. The V gene end was trimmed by 4 bases and the J gene end by 8 bases; junction bases not matched to a gene: 3. The CDR3 contains 12 residues. CDR3 protein: CSVGQGVHEQFF. CDR3 in DNA: TGCAGCGTTGGACAGGGGGTCCATGAGCAGTTCTTC.

This clonotype showed up many times. The J gene is TRBJ2-5, the V gene TRBV19, with 10 bases matching TRBD2. This CDR3 is built from 16 residues. V gave up 3 bases and J gave up 4 bases; unmatched junction bases: 8. Germline V gives CDR1 LNHDA, CDR2 SQIVND (reference sequence). CDR3 sequence reads: CASSMGVSSGGETQYF. The CDR3 bases are TGTGCCAGTAGTATGGGAGTGTCTAGCGGGGGAGAGACCCAGTACTTC.

This chain links TRBV20-1 with TRBJ2-7; D tentatively fits TRBD1 or TRBD2 (5 bases each). The germline gives CDR1 DFQATT, CDR2 SNEGSKA (reference sequence). The CDR3 is 13 residues long. Trimming removed 5 bases from V and 2 bases from J, with 13 bases in between. The CDR3 bases are TGCAGTGCTTCCCGGGACGGGGCCTACGAGCAGTACTTC. Translation: CSASRDGAYEQYF.

This clonotype was counted ten times or more. This sequence joins TRBV19 and TRBJ1-1; 7 bases fit TRBD1. With V trimmed by 7 bases and J by 3 bases, 8 bases remained unmatched. Germline CDR1 and CDR2: LNHDA and SQIVND (reference sequence). The CDR3 extends over 14 amino acids. The CDR3 coding sequence is TGTGCCAGTACGTCAGGGACAGACCACACTGAAGCTTTCTTT. It specifies CASTSGTDHTEAFF.

This clonotype has ten or more counts. This chain connects TRBV20-1 to TRBJ1-1; tentatively, D is TRBD1 (6 bases). This CDR3 is built from 13 residues. Germline CDR1 reads DFQATT; CDR2 reads SNEGSKA (reference sequence). The ends were cut back, 1 base at V and 1 base at J, with 7 bases in the middle. The CDR3: CSARGQENTEAFF. The DNA for the CDR3 is TGCAGTGCTAGAGGACAGGAGAACACTGAAGCTTTCTTT.

V and J are TRBV25-1 and TRBJ1-3; D gene ambiguous. V was clipped by 5 bases and J by 0 bases, with 8 bases between them. This CDR3 is 14 amino acids long. CDR1 and CDR2 from the germline V gene are MGHDK and SYGVNS. CDR3 DNA: TGTGCCAGCAGTTCACCCCACTCTGGAAACACCATATATTTT. Its translation is CASSSPHSGNTIYF. The full variable domain, rest sourced from reference TRBV25-1 and TRBJ1-3, is EADIYQTPRYLVIGTGKKITLECSQTMGHDKMYWYQQDPGMELHLIHYSYGVNSTEKGDLSSESTVSRIRTEHFPLTLESARPSHTSQYLCASSSPHSGNTIYFGEGSWLTVV.